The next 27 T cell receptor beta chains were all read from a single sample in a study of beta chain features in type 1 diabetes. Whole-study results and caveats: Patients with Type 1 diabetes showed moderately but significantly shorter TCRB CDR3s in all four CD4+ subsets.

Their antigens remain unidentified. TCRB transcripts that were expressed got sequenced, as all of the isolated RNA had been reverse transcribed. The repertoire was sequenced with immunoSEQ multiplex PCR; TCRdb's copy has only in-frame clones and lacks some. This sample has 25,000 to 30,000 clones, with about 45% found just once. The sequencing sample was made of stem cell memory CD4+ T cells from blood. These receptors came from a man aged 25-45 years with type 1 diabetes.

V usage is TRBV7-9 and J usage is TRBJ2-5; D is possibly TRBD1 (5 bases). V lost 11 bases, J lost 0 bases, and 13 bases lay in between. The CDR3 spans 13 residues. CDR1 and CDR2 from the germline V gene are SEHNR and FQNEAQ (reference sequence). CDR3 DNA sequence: TGTGCCGGCCGGGCAGGGAACCAAGAGACCCAGTACTTC. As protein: CAGRAGNQETQYF.

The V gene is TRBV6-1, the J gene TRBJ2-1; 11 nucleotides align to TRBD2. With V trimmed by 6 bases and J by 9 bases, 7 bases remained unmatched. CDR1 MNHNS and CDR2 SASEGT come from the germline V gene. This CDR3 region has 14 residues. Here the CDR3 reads CASSPSGGPVEQFF. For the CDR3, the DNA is TGTGCCAGCAGCCCTAGCGGGGGGCCAGTTGAGCAGTTCTTC.

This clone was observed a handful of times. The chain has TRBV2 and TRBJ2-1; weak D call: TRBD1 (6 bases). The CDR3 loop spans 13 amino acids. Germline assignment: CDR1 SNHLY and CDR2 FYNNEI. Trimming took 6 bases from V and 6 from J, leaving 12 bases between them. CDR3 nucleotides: TGTGCCAGCAGCAGCAGGGGCATCAATGAGCAGTTCTTC. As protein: CASSSRGINEQFF. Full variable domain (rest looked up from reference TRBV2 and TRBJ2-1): EPEVTQTPSHQVTQMGQEVILRCVPISNHLYFYWYRQILGQKVEFLVSFYNNEISEKSEIFDDQFSVERPDGSNFTLKIRSTKLEDSAMYFCASSSRGINEQFFGPGTRLTVL.

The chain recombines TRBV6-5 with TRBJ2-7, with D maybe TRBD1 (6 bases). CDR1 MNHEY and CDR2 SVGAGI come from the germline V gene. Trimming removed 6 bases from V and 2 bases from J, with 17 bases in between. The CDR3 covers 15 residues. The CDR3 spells CASRQDKGETYEQYF. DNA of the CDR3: TGTGCCAGCAGGCAAGATAAGGGGGAAACCTACGAGCAGTACTTC.

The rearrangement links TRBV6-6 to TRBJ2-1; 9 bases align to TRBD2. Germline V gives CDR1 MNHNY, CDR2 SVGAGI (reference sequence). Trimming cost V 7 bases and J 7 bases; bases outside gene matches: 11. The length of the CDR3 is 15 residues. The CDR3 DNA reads TGTGCCAGCACCCACGGCGGGGGGGCCGGGAATGAGCAGTTCTTC. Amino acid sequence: CASTHGGGAGNEQFF.

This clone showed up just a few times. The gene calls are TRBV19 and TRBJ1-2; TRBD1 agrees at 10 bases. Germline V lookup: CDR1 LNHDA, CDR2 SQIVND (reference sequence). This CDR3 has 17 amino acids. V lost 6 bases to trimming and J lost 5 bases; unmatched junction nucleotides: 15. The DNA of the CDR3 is TGTGCCAGTAGACGTCGCGGGACAGGGGTTTTTGAATATGGCTACACCTTC. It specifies CASRRRGTGVFEYGYTF.

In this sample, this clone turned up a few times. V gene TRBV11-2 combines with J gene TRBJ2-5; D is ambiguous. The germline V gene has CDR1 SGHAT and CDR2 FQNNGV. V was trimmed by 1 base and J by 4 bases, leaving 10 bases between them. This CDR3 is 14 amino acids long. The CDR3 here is CASSLAYSSETQYF. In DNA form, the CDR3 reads TGTGCCAGCAGCTTAGCTTACAGTTCAGAGACCCAGTACTTC. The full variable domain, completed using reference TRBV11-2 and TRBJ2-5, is EAGVAQSPRYKIIEKRQSVAFWCNPISGHATLYWYQQILGQGPKLLIQFQNNGVVDDSQLPKDRFSAERLKGVDSTLKIQPAKLEDSAVYLCASSLAYSSETQYFGPGTRLLVL.

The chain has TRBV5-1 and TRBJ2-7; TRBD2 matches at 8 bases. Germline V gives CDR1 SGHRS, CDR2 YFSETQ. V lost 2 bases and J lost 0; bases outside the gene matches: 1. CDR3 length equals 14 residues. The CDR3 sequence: CASSFSGTSYEQYF. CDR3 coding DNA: TGCGCCAGCAGCTTTAGCGGGACCTCCTACGAGCAGTACTTC.

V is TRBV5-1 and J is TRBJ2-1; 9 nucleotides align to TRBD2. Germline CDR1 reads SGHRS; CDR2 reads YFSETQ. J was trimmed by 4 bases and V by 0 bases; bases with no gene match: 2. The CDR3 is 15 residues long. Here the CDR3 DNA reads TGCGCCAGCAGCTTGGTGGCGGGAGGGTACAATGAGCAGTTCTTC. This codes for CASSLVAGGYNEQFF.

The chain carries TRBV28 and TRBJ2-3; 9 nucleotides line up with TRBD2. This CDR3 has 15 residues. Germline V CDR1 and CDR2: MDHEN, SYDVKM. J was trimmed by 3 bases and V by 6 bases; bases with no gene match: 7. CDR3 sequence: CASRLGLAGTDTQYF. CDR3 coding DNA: TGTGCCAGCAGGCTCGGGCTAGCGGGAACAGATACGCAGTATTTT.

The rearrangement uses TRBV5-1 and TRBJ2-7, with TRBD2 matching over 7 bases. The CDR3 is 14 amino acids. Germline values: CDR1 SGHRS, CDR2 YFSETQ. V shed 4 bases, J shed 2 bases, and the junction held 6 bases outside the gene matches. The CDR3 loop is CASSRAGDAYEQYF. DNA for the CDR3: TGCGCCAGCAGCCGGGCGGGGGACGCCTACGAGCAGTACTTC.

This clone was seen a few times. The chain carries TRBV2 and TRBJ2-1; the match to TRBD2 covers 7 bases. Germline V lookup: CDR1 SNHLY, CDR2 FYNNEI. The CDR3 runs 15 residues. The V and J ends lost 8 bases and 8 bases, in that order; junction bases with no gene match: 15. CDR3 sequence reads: CASHRTSQGSHEQFF. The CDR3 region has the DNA TGTGCCAGCCATCGGACTAGTCAGGGAAGCCATGAGCAGTTCTTC.

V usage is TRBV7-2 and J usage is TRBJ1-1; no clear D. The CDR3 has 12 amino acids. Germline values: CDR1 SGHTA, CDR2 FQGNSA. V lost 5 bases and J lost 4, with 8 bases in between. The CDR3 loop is CASSLGTTEAFF. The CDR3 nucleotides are TGTGCCAGCAGCCTCGGTACCACTGAAGCTTTCTTT.

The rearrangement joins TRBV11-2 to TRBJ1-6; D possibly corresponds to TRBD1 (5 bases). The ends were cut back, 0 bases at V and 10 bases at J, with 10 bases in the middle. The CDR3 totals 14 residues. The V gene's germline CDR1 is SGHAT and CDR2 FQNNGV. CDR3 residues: CASSLDQGSSPLHF. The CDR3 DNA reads TGTGCCAGCAGCTTAGATCAGGGCTCCTCACCCCTCCACTTT.

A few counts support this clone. In nucleotides, the CDR3 is TGTGCCAGCTCACCACTCTCTAGCGGGGGGGCCAGCCAGCAGTACTTC. This translates into CASSPLSSGGASQQYF. The chain uses TRBV18 and TRBJ2-7, with 12 bases that match TRBD2. Germline V gene lookup returns CDR1 KGHSH and CDR2 LQKENI. The CDR3 runs to 16 residues. The V gene end was trimmed by 1 base and the J gene end by 8 bases; junction bases not matched to a gene: 9.

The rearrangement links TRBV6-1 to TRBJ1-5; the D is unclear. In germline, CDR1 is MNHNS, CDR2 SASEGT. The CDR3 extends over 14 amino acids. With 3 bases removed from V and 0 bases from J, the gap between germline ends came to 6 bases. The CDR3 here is CASSERDSNQPQHF. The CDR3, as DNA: TGTGCCAGCAGTGAGAGGGATAGCAATCAGCCCCAGCATTTT.

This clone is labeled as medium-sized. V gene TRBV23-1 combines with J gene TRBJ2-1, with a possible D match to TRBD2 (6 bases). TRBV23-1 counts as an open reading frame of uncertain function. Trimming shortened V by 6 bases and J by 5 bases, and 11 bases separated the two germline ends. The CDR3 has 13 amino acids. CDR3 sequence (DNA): TGCGCCAGCAGCCATCGGAGGGACAATGAGCAGTTCTTC. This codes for CASSHRRDNEQFF.

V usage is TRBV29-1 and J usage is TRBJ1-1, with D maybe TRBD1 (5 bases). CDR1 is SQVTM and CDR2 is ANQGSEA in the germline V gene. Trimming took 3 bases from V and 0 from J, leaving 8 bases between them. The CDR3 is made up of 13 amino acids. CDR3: CSVDRQMNTEAFF. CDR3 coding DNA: TGCAGCGTTGATCGACAGATGAACACTGAAGCTTTCTTT.

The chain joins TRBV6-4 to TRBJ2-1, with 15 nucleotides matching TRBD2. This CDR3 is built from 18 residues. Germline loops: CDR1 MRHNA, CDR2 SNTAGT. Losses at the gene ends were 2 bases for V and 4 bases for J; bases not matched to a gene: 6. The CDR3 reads CASSDEGLAGGQYNEQFF. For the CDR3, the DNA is TGTGCCAGCAGTGACGAGGGACTAGCGGGAGGTCAATACAATGAGCAGTTCTTC.

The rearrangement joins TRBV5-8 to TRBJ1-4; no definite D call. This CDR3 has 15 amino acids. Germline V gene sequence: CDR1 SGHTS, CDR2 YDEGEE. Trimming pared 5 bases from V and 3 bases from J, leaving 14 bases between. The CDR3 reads CASSLAGSSNEKLFF. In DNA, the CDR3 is TGTGCCAGCAGTCTGGCGGGCAGTTCTAATGAAAAACTGTTTTTT.

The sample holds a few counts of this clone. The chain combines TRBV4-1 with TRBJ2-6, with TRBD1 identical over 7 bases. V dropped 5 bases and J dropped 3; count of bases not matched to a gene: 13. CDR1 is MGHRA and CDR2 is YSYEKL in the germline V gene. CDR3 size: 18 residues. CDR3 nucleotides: TGCGCCAGCAGCTTATCCGGGACAGTTTTCGGTGGGGCCAACGTCCTGACTTTC. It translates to CASSLSGTVFGGANVLTF.

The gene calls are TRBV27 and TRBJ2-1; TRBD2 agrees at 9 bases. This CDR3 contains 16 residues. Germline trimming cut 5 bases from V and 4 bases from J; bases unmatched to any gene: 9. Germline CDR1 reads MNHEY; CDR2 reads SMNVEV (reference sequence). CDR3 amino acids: CASSTKLAGTYNEQFF. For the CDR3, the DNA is TGTGCCAGCAGTACCAAGCTAGCGGGGACTTACAATGAGCAGTTCTTC.

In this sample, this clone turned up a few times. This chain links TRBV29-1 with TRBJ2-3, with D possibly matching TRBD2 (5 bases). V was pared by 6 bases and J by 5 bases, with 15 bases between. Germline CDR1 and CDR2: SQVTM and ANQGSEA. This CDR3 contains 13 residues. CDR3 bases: TGCAGCGTCCCAGGAGGTGGGAAAGATACGCAGTATTTT. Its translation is CSVPGGGKDTQYF.

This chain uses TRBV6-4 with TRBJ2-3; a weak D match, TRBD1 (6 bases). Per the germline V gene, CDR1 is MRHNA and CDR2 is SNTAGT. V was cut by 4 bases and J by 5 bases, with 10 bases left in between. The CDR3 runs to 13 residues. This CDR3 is CASSVARGDTQYF. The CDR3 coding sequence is TGTGCCAGCAGTGTTGCCAGGGGAGATACGCAGTATTTT.

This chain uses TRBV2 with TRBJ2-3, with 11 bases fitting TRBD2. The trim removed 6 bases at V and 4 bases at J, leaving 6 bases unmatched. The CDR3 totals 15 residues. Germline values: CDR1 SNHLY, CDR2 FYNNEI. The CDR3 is CASRLLAGVADTQYF. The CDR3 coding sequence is TGTGCCAGCAGGTTACTAGCGGGAGTGGCAGATACGCAGTATTTT.

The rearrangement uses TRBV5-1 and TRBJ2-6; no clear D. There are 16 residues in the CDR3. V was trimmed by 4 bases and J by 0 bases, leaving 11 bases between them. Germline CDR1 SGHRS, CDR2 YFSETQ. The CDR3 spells CASSRRSSSGANVLTF. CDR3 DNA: TGCGCCAGCAGCCGACGGAGTAGCTCTGGGGCCAACGTCCTGACTTTC.

The DNA of the CDR3 is TGTGCCAGCAGCCCCGGGACAGGCACAGATACGCAGTATTTT. Translation gives CASSPGTGTDTQYF. V usage is TRBV5-6 and J usage is TRBJ2-3, with 7 bases that match TRBD1. The J segment lost 1 base and the V segment lost 4 bases, leaving 3 bases of the junction unmatched. Germline V gene data show CDR1 as SGHDT and CDR2 as YYEEEE. The CDR3 sequence is 14 residues long.